A selection of T cell receptor beta chains follows, all from one sample in a study of cytomegalovirus exposure and HLA in healthy donors. TCRdb keeps only in-frame clones here, not all; method: immunoSEQ multiplex PCR. This sample yields some 84,000 clones, of which roughly 93% are seen a single time; roughly 1.9% belongs to the top ten. The source material was PBMCs. These receptors were obtained from a man younger than 40 in good health and CMV-seronegative. CDR3s include the opening cysteine and the closing phenylalanine or tryptophan. The D gene is left open where the match is weak. Some rows mark clone size as missing; the rest say once, few, many or name a class of expanded clone.

abundance: once; v_gene: TRBV2; j_gene: TRBJ1-1; d_gene: .; CDR3nt: TGTGCCAGCCTTAAACAGGGTGGCACTGAAGCTTTCTTT; CDR3aa: CASLKQGGTEAFF
abundance: .; v_gene: TRBV7-7; j_gene: TRBJ1-2; d_gene: .; CDR3nt: TGTGCTAGCAGCCCCCTATTGGACAGCTATGGCTACACCTTC; CDR3aa: CASSPLLDSYGYTF
abundance: once; v_gene: TRBV6-1; j_gene: TRBJ1-2; d_gene: TRBD1; CDR3nt: TGTGCCAGCAGTGAAGGACAGGGCGGTGGCTACACCTTC; CDR3aa: CASSEGQGGGYTF
abundance: few; v_gene: TRBV7-8; j_gene: TRBJ2-7; d_gene: .; CDR3nt: TGTGCCAGCACTCAGGGCTGGAGCTCCTACGAGCAGTACTTC; CDR3aa: CASTQGWSSYEQYF
abundance: .; v_gene: TRBV5-1; j_gene: TRBJ2-5; d_gene: TRBD2; CDR3nt: TGCGCCAGCAGCTTTAGGGAGCGGGGGTACCAAGAGACCCAGTACTTC; CDR3aa: CASSFRERGYQETQYF
abundance: .; v_gene: TRBV7-9; j_gene: TRBJ1-6; d_gene: .; CDR3nt: TGTGCCAGCAGCTCGTCGAGACAGCTGAATTCACCCCTCCACTTT; CDR3aa: CASSSSRQLNSPLHF
abundance: .; v_gene: TRBV28; j_gene: TRBJ1-1; d_gene: .; CDR3nt: TGTGCCAGCAGTTTGTGGGAGTGGGCGAACACTGAAGCTTTCTTT; CDR3aa: CASSLWEWANTEAFF
abundance: .; v_gene: TRBV5-1; j_gene: TRBJ2-5; d_gene: .; CDR3nt: TGCGCCAGCAGCTCCCTACAAGAGACCCAGTACTTC; CDR3aa: CASSSLQETQYF
abundance: .; v_gene: TRBV28; j_gene: TRBJ1-2; d_gene: .; CDR3nt: TGTGCCAGCAGTTTCAGAGGCACCAACTATGGCTACACCTTC; CDR3aa: CASSFRGTNYGYTF
abundance: .; v_gene: TRBV5-1; j_gene: TRBJ2-7; d_gene: .; CDR3nt: TGCGCCAGCAGCTTGGGACAGGACATTACCTACGAGCAGTACTTC; CDR3aa: CASSLGQDITYEQYF
abundance: .; v_gene: TRBV19; j_gene: TRBJ2-6; d_gene: .; CDR3nt: TGTGCCAGTAGTCCTTCTGGGGCCAACGTCCTGACTTTC; CDR3aa: CASSPSGANVLTF
abundance: .; v_gene: TRBV19; j_gene: TRBJ2-1; d_gene: TRBD2; CDR3nt: TGTGCCAGTAGTATAGGAGAATGGGCTAGCGGATACAATGAGCAGTTCTTC; CDR3aa: CASSIGEWASGYNEQFF
abundance: .; v_gene: TRBV5-1; j_gene: TRBJ2-3; d_gene: .; CDR3nt: TGCGCCAGCAGCTTGGACCCCTCGACAGGAGATACGCAGTATTTT; CDR3aa: CASSLDPSTGDTQYF
abundance: .; v_gene: TRBV2; j_gene: TRBJ1-5; d_gene: .; CDR3nt: TGTGCCAGCACCTTTGGGGGGGGCAATCAGCCCCAGCATTTT; CDR3aa: CASTFGGGNQPQHF
abundance: .; v_gene: TRBV19; j_gene: TRBJ2-1; d_gene: .; CDR3nt: TGTGCCAGTAGTATAACCGACAGATACTACAATGAGCAGTTCTTC; CDR3aa: CASSITDRYYNEQFF
abundance: few; v_gene: TRBV6-1; j_gene: TRBJ1-5; d_gene: TRBD1; CDR3nt: TGTGCCAGCAGTGGAGGGACAGGGAGTGAGCCCCAGCATTTT; CDR3aa: CASSGGTGSEPQHF
abundance: .; v_gene: TRBV27; j_gene: TRBJ2-1; d_gene: TRBD1; CDR3nt: TGTGCCAGCAGTTGGGACAGGGATTACAATGAGCAGTTCTTC; CDR3aa: CASSWDRDYNEQFF
abundance: .; v_gene: TRBV6-6; j_gene: TRBJ1-2; d_gene: .; CDR3nt: TGTGCCAACAAACCCCAGGGTTCTGGAGGCTACACCTTC; CDR3aa: CANKPQGSGGYTF
abundance: .; v_gene: TRBV18; j_gene: TRBJ2-1; d_gene: .; CDR3nt: TGTGCCAGCTCACCCCTCGACTCTGGGACATCATTCAATGAGCAGTTCTTC; CDR3aa: CASSPLDSGTSFNEQFF
abundance: .; v_gene: TRBV19; j_gene: TRBJ2-6; d_gene: .; CDR3nt: TGTGCCAGTAGTACCTGGGGCGGTGGGGCCAACGTCCTGACTTTC; CDR3aa: CASSTWGGGANVLTF
abundance: .; v_gene: TRBV4-2; j_gene: TRBJ2-3; d_gene: TRBD2; CDR3nt: TGTGCCAGCAGCGATACCGGGACTAGTGTGGATACGCAGTATTTT; CDR3aa: CASSDTGTSVDTQYF
abundance: .; v_gene: TRBV28; j_gene: TRBJ2-1; d_gene: .; CDR3nt: TGTGCCAGCACGGAAGCGGGCCTAAGAAACAATGAGCAGTTCTTC; CDR3aa: CASTEAGLRNNEQFF
abundance: few; v_gene: TRBV9; j_gene: TRBJ2-1; d_gene: TRBD2; CDR3nt: TGTGCCAGCAGCCCAGTAGCGGGGTTTGCCAATGAGCAGTTCTTC; CDR3aa: CASSPVAGFANEQFF
abundance: .; v_gene: TRBV5-4; j_gene: TRBJ2-7; d_gene: .; CDR3nt: TGTGCCAGCAGCTGGGCCCCAACCGGGACACCCTACGAGCAGTACTTC; CDR3aa: CASSWAPTGTPYEQYF
abundance: .; v_gene: TRBV29-1; j_gene: TRBJ2-7; d_gene: TRBD1; CDR3nt: TGCAGCGTGGGGACAGGTGCCCCCTACGAGCAGTACTTC; CDR3aa: CSVGTGAPYEQYF
abundance: .; v_gene: TRBV5-1; j_gene: TRBJ2-7; d_gene: TRBD2; CDR3nt: TGCGCCAGCAGCTGGGGACTAGCGGCCTACGAGCAGTACTTC; CDR3aa: CASSWGLAAYEQYF
abundance: .; v_gene: TRBV18; j_gene: TRBJ2-2; d_gene: TRBD1; CDR3nt: TGTGCCAGCTCACCGACAGGGCCCGGGGAGCTGTTTTTT; CDR3aa: CASSPTGPGELFF
abundance: .; v_gene: TRBV27; j_gene: TRBJ2-2; d_gene: .; CDR3nt: TGTGCCAGCAGACCCGAAGTCTCGGGTACGAACACCGGGGAGCTGTTTTTT; CDR3aa: CASRPEVSGTNTGELFF
abundance: .; v_gene: TRBV11-3; j_gene: TRBJ2-1; d_gene: .; CDR3nt: TGTGCCAGCAGCCGGGGGTTAAACAATGAGCAGTTCTTC; CDR3aa: CASSRGLNNEQFF
abundance: once; v_gene: TRBV7-3; j_gene: TRBJ1-2; d_gene: TRBD1; CDR3nt: TGTGCCAGCAGCTTGACAGGGGGCTATGGCTACACCTTC; CDR3aa: CASSLTGGYGYTF
abundance: .; v_gene: TRBV7-2; j_gene: TRBJ2-3; d_gene: .; CDR3nt: TGTGCCAGCAGCTTAATCGGCGGGGGTAGGGGGGATACGCAGTATTTT; CDR3aa: CASSLIGGGRGDTQYF
abundance: .; v_gene: TRBV19; j_gene: TRBJ2-6; d_gene: TRBD1; CDR3nt: TGTGCCAGTAGTATGGGACGGACAGGGGGATCTGGGGCCAACGTCCTGACTTTC; CDR3aa: CASSMGRTGGSGANVLTF
abundance: .; v_gene: TRBV6-1; j_gene: TRBJ1-1; d_gene: .; CDR3nt: TGTGCCAGCAGTGAAGTCGGGGGAATGAACACTGAAGCTTTCTTT; CDR3aa: CASSEVGGMNTEAFF
abundance: .; v_gene: TRBV7-8; j_gene: TRBJ2-7; d_gene: TRBD1; CDR3nt: TGTGCCAGCACCCTACGATCCGGGACAGGGGGGTACGAGCAGTACTTC; CDR3aa: CASTLRSGTGGYEQYF
abundance: .; v_gene: TRBV2; j_gene: TRBJ1-1; d_gene: .; CDR3nt: TGTGCCAGCAGACCAGCAGGGATTACTTCTGAAGCTTTCTTT; CDR3aa: CASRPAGITSEAFF
abundance: .; v_gene: TRBV6-5; j_gene: TRBJ1-2; d_gene: .; CDR3nt: TGTGCCAGCAGTTATGGGGGGGACTATGGCTACACCTTC; CDR3aa: CASSYGGDYGYTF
abundance: .; v_gene: TRBV7-2; j_gene: TRBJ2-7; d_gene: .; CDR3nt: TGTGCCAGCAGCTTAGTCGCGCAGGGTAACTACGAGCAGTACTTC; CDR3aa: CASSLVAQGNYEQYF
abundance: .; v_gene: TRBV5-1; j_gene: TRBJ1-3; d_gene: .; CDR3nt: TGCGCCAGCAGGTCTACAGGGTCTGGAAACACCATATATTTT; CDR3aa: CASRSTGSGNTIYF
abundance: .; v_gene: TRBV6-5; j_gene: TRBJ1-2; d_gene: .; CDR3nt: TGTGCCAGCAGACCACAGGGCCAGTATGGCTACACCTTC; CDR3aa: CASRPQGQYGYTF
abundance: once; v_gene: TRBV10-3; j_gene: TRBJ2-3; d_gene: TRBD2; CDR3nt: TGTGCCATCAGTTATTCAAATCTAGCGGGACCGGCCTCCACAGATACGCAGTATTTT; CDR3aa: CAISYSNLAGPASTDTQYF
abundance: .; v_gene: TRBV25-1; j_gene: TRBJ2-1; d_gene: .; CDR3nt: TGTGCCAGCAGTCCGTCCAGGGTGATGTTCTTC; CDR3aa: CASSPSRVMFF
abundance: once; v_gene: TRBV28; j_gene: TRBJ2-2; d_gene: .; CDR3nt: TGTGCCAGCAGGCCCACGACGGCACGGGGCGGGGAGCTGTTTTTT; CDR3aa: CASRPTTARGGELFF
abundance: .; v_gene: TRBV28; j_gene: TRBJ2-7; d_gene: TRBD1; CDR3nt: TGTGCCAGCAGCATGGACAGGGTAAGGTACGAGCAGTACTTC; CDR3aa: CASSMDRVRYEQYF
abundance: .; v_gene: TRBV28; j_gene: TRBJ1-3; d_gene: .; CDR3nt: TGTGCCAGCAGTTTTATAAGAAACACCATATATTTT; CDR3aa: CASSFIRNTIYF
abundance: .; v_gene: TRBV10-1; j_gene: TRBJ2-7; d_gene: .; CDR3nt: TGCGCCAGCAGTGACGGACTACCCTCTGGCGAGCAGTACTTC; CDR3aa: CASSDGLPSGEQYF
abundance: .; v_gene: TRBV11-2; j_gene: TRBJ2-1; d_gene: TRBD2; CDR3nt: TGTGCCAGCAGGACAATAGCGGGAGGGCCTACTAAGTGGGAGTTCTTC; CDR3aa: CASRTIAGGPTKWEFF
abundance: .; v_gene: TRBV19; j_gene: TRBJ2-1; d_gene: TRBD2; CDR3nt: TGTGCCAGTGCGGGGGATAGCTCCTACAATGAGCAGTTCTTC; CDR3aa: CASAGDSSYNEQFF
abundance: .; v_gene: TRBV4-1; j_gene: TRBJ2-2; d_gene: TRBD1; CDR3nt: TGCGCCAGCAGCCAAGGACAGGGGCGCGCCACCGGGGAGCTGTTTTTT; CDR3aa: CASSQGQGRATGELFF
abundance: few; v_gene: TRBV18; j_gene: TRBJ1-6; d_gene: .; CDR3nt: TGTGCCAGCTCCTCAGGGGTGGGGAGAAGTAATTCACCCCTCCACTTT; CDR3aa: CASSSGVGRSNSPLHF
abundance: .; v_gene: TRBV6-4; j_gene: TRBJ1-6; d_gene: TRBD1; CDR3nt: TGTGCCAGCTCGAGGACAGGGGGCGGATTTGACAGTTCACCCCTCCACTTT; CDR3aa: CASSRTGGGFDSSPLHF
abundance: .; v_gene: TRBV29-1; j_gene: TRBJ2-7; d_gene: .; CDR3nt: TGCAGCGCCCTCGGAGGGTACGAGCAGTACTTC; CDR3aa: CSALGGYEQYF
abundance: once; v_gene: TRBV19; j_gene: TRBJ2-3; d_gene: TRBD2; CDR3nt: TGTGCCAGTAGCGCGGGGGGGCCGACAGATACGCAGTATTTT; CDR3aa: CASSAGGPTDTQYF
abundance: .; v_gene: TRBV11-2; j_gene: TRBJ2-2; d_gene: TRBD1; CDR3nt: TGTGCCAGCAGCCAGGGGGACACCGGGGAGCTGTTTTTT; CDR3aa: CASSQGDTGELFF
abundance: .; v_gene: TRBV5-1; j_gene: TRBJ2-3; d_gene: .; CDR3nt: TGCGCCAGCAGCTTGGCCGGGTCTTTGAGCACAGATACGCAGTATTTT; CDR3aa: CASSLAGSLSTDTQYF
abundance: .; v_gene: TRBV5-5; j_gene: TRBJ1-2; d_gene: TRBD1; CDR3nt: TGTGCCAGCAGCCTTACGTCGGACAGGGGGGCCTATGGCTACACCTTC; CDR3aa: CASSLTSDRGAYGYTF
abundance: .; v_gene: TRBV27; j_gene: TRBJ2-3; d_gene: TRBD1; CDR3nt: TGTGCCAGCAGTCCCTGGGACAGAACAGATACGCAGTATTTT; CDR3aa: CASSPWDRTDTQYF